This T cell receptor beta chain was sequenced for a study of blood T cell dynamics during melanoma immunotherapy. Across the study: Standard first-line treatment here was pembrolizumab or nivolumab plus ipilimumab in metastatic melanoma.

Documented time point: week 3, after first cycle of checkpoint inhibitor. Sampling occurred pretreatment (T0) and at week 3 (W3), after cycle one of checkpoint blockade. General study points: PBMC repertoires of eventual disease-control patients split at W3 into clonality or diversity gains.

On this clone itself: The antigen remains unidentified.

Each bulk PBMC sample had approximately 0.35 ug DNA loaded. TCRdb's table, derived via immunoSEQ multiplex PCR, lists solely in-frame clones and lacks some. The table lists almost 15,000 clones, roughly nine tenths of them singletons, with about 0.9% in the top ten. The CDR3 contains 15 residues. Germline CDR1 and CDR2: MNHEY and SVGAGI. V gave up 6 bases and J gave up 1 base; unmatched junction bases: 5. The sample in question was blood, obtained from a patient treated with checkpoint blockade. This chain joins TRBV6-5 and TRBJ2-2, with 7 bases that match TRBD1. The TCR sequence derives from a human donor with melanoma. The CDR3, as DNA: TGTGCCAGCAGCTCCGGGACAGAGAACACCGGGGAGCTGTTTTTT. Protein product: CASSSGTENTGELFF.